Listed below are T cell receptor beta chains from one sample, sequenced in a study of a mutant IDH1 vaccine in newly diagnosed glioma. Their antigens are not known. Generated by immunoSEQ multiplex PCR, the TCRdb table keeps only in-frame clones and is missing some. The repertoire consists of fewer than 65,000 clones, with about 80% occurring once and the leading ten covering more than 3%. The sample consisted of PBMCs, taken from a glioma patient whose treatment included an IDH1 peptide vaccine. The receptors stem from a young man with glioma. CDR3s include the opening cysteine and the closing phenylalanine or tryptophan. Each record gives: J gene, D gene, clone size, V gene, CDR3 protein, CDR3 DNA. D genes are given only for firm matches. The size of a clone is reported for some rows only, either as once, few or many, or as a class for expanded clones.

TRBJ2-2 NA once TRBV4-1 CASSPPGKGSDTGELFF TGCGCCAGCAGCCCTCCGGGGAAGGGGTCGGACACCGGGGAGCTGTTTTTT
TRBJ2-7 NA NA TRBV11-3 CASSQGGSRTYEQYF TGTGCCAGCAGTCAAGGGGGGTCGAGGACCTACGAGCAGTACTTC
TRBJ1-4 NA once TRBV11-2 CASSLPRLSPPEFNEKLFF TGTGCCAGCAGCCTTCCCCGCCTAAGCCCCCCAGAGTTTAATGAAAAACTGTTTTTT
TRBJ2-3 TRBD1 NA TRBV18 CASSPRDSPTDTQYF TGTGCCAGCTCACCCAGGGACAGCCCCACAGATACGCAGTATTTT
TRBJ1-5 NA NA TRBV19 CASSMGPGMMGNQPQHF TGTGCCAGTAGTATGGGCCCAGGGATGATGGGCAATCAGCCCCAGCATTTT
TRBJ1-5 TRBD1 few TRBV5-6 CASSFFSGGESNQPQHF TGTGCCAGCAGCTTCTTTTCAGGGGGCGAAAGCAATCAGCCCCAGCATTTT
TRBJ2-7 NA NA TRBV5-6 CASSLMAYEQYF TGTGCCAGCAGCCTAATGGCCTACGAGCAGTACTTC
TRBJ2-5 NA NA TRBV5-1 CASTTTPGLQETQYF TGCGCCAGCACCACCACCCCAGGACTGCAAGAGACCCAGTACTTC
TRBJ1-2 NA few TRBV5-4 CASSRGDHYGYTF TGTGCCAGCAGCCGGGGCGACCACTATGGCTACACCTTC
TRBJ2-5 TRBD2 NA TRBV7-2 CASSLAKTSGVQETQYF TGTGCCAGCAGCTTAGCGAAGACTAGCGGGGTCCAAGAGACCCAGTACTTC
TRBJ2-1 TRBD1 NA TRBV25-1 CASSSLVLGTGDYNEQFF TGTGCCAGCAGTTCCCTTGTCCTCGGGACAGGCGACTACAATGAGCAGTTCTTC
TRBJ2-5 NA once TRBV6-1 CASSEKMGLAAETQYF TGTGCCAGCAGTGAAAAAATGGGGTTAGCTGCGGAGACCCAGTACTTC
TRBJ1-3 NA NA TRBV18 CASSLLPDFGGNTIYF TGTGCCAGCTCACTACTTCCGGACTTCGGTGGAAACACCATATATTTT
TRBJ1-2 TRBD1 NA TRBV6-6 CASSRTGTEDNYGYTF TGTGCCAGCAGTCGAACCGGGACAGAAGATAACTATGGCTACACCTTC
TRBJ2-2 NA NA TRBV6-6 CASSYSRGWNTGELFF TGTGCCAGCAGTTACTCAAGGGGGTGGAACACCGGGGAGCTGTTTTTT
TRBJ1-2 TRBD1 NA TRBV28 CASSFQGVYGYTF TGTGCCAGCAGTTTCCAGGGGGTTTATGGCTACACCTTC
TRBJ2-2 NA NA TRBV11-2 CASSLDKLSTGELFF TGTGCCAGCAGCTTAGATAAGCTAAGCACCGGGGAGCTGTTTTTT
TRBJ2-2 TRBD1 NA TRBV6-5 CASSWTGSTGELFF TGTGCCAGCAGCTGGACAGGGTCGACCGGGGAGCTGTTTTTT
TRBJ2-3 NA NA TRBV13 CASSSLPDSSTDTQYF TGTGCCAGCAGCTCCCTTCCCGACTCTAGCACAGATACGCAGTATTTT
TRBJ1-5 NA NA TRBV25-1 CASSEYLANQPQHF TGTGCCAGCAGTGAATATCTAGCCAATCAGCCCCAGCATTTT
TRBJ1-5 NA NA TRBV19 CASTLRGVKMSNQPQHF TGTGCCAGTACCCTAAGGGGAGTAAAGATGAGCAATCAGCCCCAGCATTTT
TRBJ1-5 TRBD1 NA TRBV10-2 CASSETDRGSQPQHF TGCGCCAGCAGTGAAACTGACAGGGGGAGTCAGCCCCAGCATTTT
TRBJ2-1 NA NA TRBV11-3 CASSLDLWGEQFF TGTGCCAGCAGCTTAGATCTATGGGGGGAGCAGTTCTTC
TRBJ1-2 NA NA TRBV5-4 CASSLQGINYGYTF TGTGCCAGCAGCTTGCAGGGAATTAACTATGGCTACACCTTC
TRBJ1-1 NA NA TRBV28 CASSLYPEAFF TGTGCCAGCAGTTTATACCCTGAAGCTTTCTTT
TRBJ2-1 TRBD2 NA TRBV7-2 CASTATSGGDEQFF TGTGCCAGTACGGCCACTAGCGGTGGGGATGAGCAGTTCTTC
TRBJ1-6 NA NA TRBV5-8 CASSLMWFDSPLHF TGTGCCAGCAGCTTGATGTGGTTCGATTCACCCCTCCACTTT
TRBJ2-7 NA NA TRBV6-6 CASSYGGKGYEQYF TGTGCCAGCAGTTACGGGGGGAAAGGCTACGAGCAGTACTTC
TRBJ2-3 NA once TRBV30 CAWGLGLTTTDTQYF TGTGCCTGGGGGCTGGGACTCACTACCACAGATACGCAGTATTTT
TRBJ1-5 TRBD1 NA TRBV2 CASSDRGAGFNQPQHF TGTGCCAGCAGTGACAGGGGGGCGGGTTTCAATCAGCCCCAGCATTTT
TRBJ1-1 TRBD1 NA TRBV18 CASSPQGALNTEAFF TGTGCCAGCTCACCACAGGGGGCCCTGAACACTGAAGCTTTCTTT
TRBJ1-1 NA once TRBV15 CATSRDRAAMNTEAFF TGTGCCACCAGCAGAGATAGGGCAGCAATGAACACTGAAGCTTTCTTT
TRBJ2-4 NA NA TRBV30 CAWSGGGPKNIQYF TGTGCCTGGAGTGGAGGGGGTCCCAAAAACATTCAGTACTTC
TRBJ2-5 TRBD2 NA TRBV7-2 CASSFYINGGEQYF TGTGCCAGCAGCTTCTATATAAACGGGGGGGAGCAGTACTTC
TRBJ2-7 NA NA TRBV19 CASSMGFEQYF TGTGCCAGTAGTATGGGGTTCGAGCAGTACTTC
TRBJ2-1 NA NA TRBV7-9 CASSLRNVNEQFF TGTGCCAGCAGCTTGAGGAATGTCAATGAGCAGTTCTTC
TRBJ2-2 TRBD1 NA TRBV15 CATSTGQGTGELFF TGTGCCACCAGCACGGGACAGGGGACCGGGGAGCTGTTTTTT
TRBJ1-4 NA few TRBV30 CAWTETNEKLFF TGTGCCTGGACGGAGACTAATGAAAAACTGTTTTTT
TRBJ1-1 TRBD1 NA TRBV18 CASSPPGQRNTEAFF TGTGCCAGCTCACCACCGGGACAGCGGAACACTGAAGCTTTCTTT
TRBJ2-4 NA NA TRBV5-1 CASSPVGKNIQYF TGCGCCAGCAGCCCGGTGGGCAAAAACATTCAGTACTTC
TRBJ2-1 NA NA TRBV29-1 CSVDGRRKYNEQFF TGCAGCGTTGATGGCAGACGAAAATACAATGAGCAGTTCTTC
TRBJ2-1 TRBD1 NA TRBV28 CASIPPGQLINEQFF TGTGCCAGCATACCCCCGGGACAGCTTATCAATGAGCAGTTCTTC
TRBJ2-5 TRBD1 once TRBV5-1 CASRQGNFFGETQYF TGCGCCAGCAGACAGGGGAATTTTTTTGGAGAGACCCAGTACTTC
TRBJ1-6 NA NA TRBV2 CASSDMNRPRSPLHF TGTGCCAGCAGTGACATGAATCGGCCACGTTCACCCCTCCACTTT
TRBJ2-1 TRBD2 NA TRBV5-1 CASSPGLAGGPSYNEQFF TGCGCCAGCAGCCCGGGACTAGCGGGGGGGCCGTCCTACAATGAGCAGTTCTTC
TRBJ1-5 NA NA TRBV2 CASNRGQGTGLDQPQHF TGTGCCAGCAACCGAGGCCAGGGAACAGGCTTAGACCAGCCCCAGCATTTT
TRBJ2-1 NA NA TRBV5-1 CASSPGLVNEQFF TGCGCCAGCAGCCCGGGCCTGGTGAATGAGCAGTTCTTC
TRBJ1-4 NA NA TRBV29-1 CSVEVVTNEKLFF TGCAGCGTTGAGGTTGTGACTAATGAAAAACTGTTTTTT
TRBJ1-5 NA NA TRBV28 CASHQGNSNQPQHF TGTGCCAGCCATCAAGGGAATAGCAATCAGCCCCAGCATTTT
TRBJ1-1 NA NA TRBV19 CASREGGNTEAFF TGTGCCAGTAGGGAAGGGGGAAACACTGAAGCTTTCTTT
TRBJ1-6 NA NA TRBV5-6 CASSLGRVNYNSPLHF TGTGCCAGCAGCTTGGGCAGGGTCAACTATAATTCACCCCTCCACTTT